Listed below are T cell receptor beta chains from one sample, sequenced in a study of cytomegalovirus exposure and HLA in healthy donors. This table comes from immunoSEQ multiplex PCR, and its TCRdb copy is limited to in-frame clones, with some not included. The table has roughly 110,000 clones, around three quarters seen once. The sequenced sample consisted of PBMCs. These receptors came from a boy between 10 and 17 years old in good health and CMV-seronegative. Each CDR3 is given with its conserved first and last residue. D genes are given only for firm matches. Clone sizes are given selectively: once, few, many, or a class where the clone is expanded.

-	TRBV4-3	-	TRBJ1-6	CASSRRQTENSPLHF	TGCGCCAGCAGCCGCAGACAGACCGAAAATTCACCCCTCCACTTT
-	TRBV30	-	TRBJ2-1	CAWHGYNEQFF	TGTGCCTGGCACGGCTACAATGAGCAGTTCTTC
few	TRBV6-4	-	TRBJ2-3	CASSDNPRNTDTQYF	TGTGCCAGCAGTGATAATCCGAGAAACACAGATACGCAGTATTTT
-	TRBV7-9	TRBD2	TRBJ2-1	CASSLVSSGRHEQFF	TGTGCCAGCAGCTTAGTTTCTAGCGGGAGGCACGAGCAGTTCTTC
few	TRBV19	-	TRBJ2-7	CASSTVRAYEQYF	TGTGCCAGTAGTACCGTCCGGGCCTACGAGCAGTACTTC
few	TRBV4-1	-	TRBJ1-2	CASSQLPGGVDRYGYTF	TGCGCCAGCAGCCAACTCCCCGGAGGGGTTGATCGCTATGGCTACACCTTC
-	TRBV7-9	-	TRBJ1-6	CASSPTGGGRVPLHF	TGTGCCAGCAGCCCAACTGGGGGGGGGCGAGTACCCCTCCACTTT
few	TRBV6-1	-	TRBJ1-2	CASMAGQHYGYTF	TGTGCCAGCATGGCAGGTCAACACTATGGCTACACCTTC
-	TRBV28	-	TRBJ2-5	CASSLFGLDQETQYF	TGTGCCAGCAGTTTATTTGGGCTGGACCAAGAGACCCAGTACTTC
-	TRBV19	TRBD1	TRBJ1-1	CASSQIGQGADTEAFF	TGTGCCAGTAGTCAGATAGGACAGGGGGCCGACACTGAAGCTTTCTTT
-	TRBV4-1	TRBD2	TRBJ2-5	CASSQGYREGLQETQYF	TGCGCCAGCAGCCAAGGGTATCGGGAGGGCCTCCAAGAGACCCAGTACTTC
once	TRBV11-2	TRBD2	TRBJ2-7	CASSLISSGSINEQYF	TGTGCCAGCAGCTTAATATCTAGCGGGAGTATCAACGAGCAGTACTTC
-	TRBV7-2	-	TRBJ1-2	CASSLGRGGYGYTF	TGTGCCAGCAGCTTAGGTAGGGGTGGCTATGGCTACACCTTC
-	TRBV4-3	TRBD2	TRBJ2-3	CASSHLLAGTTDTQYF	TGCGCCAGCAGCCACCTACTAGCGGGGACCACAGATACGCAGTATTTT
-	TRBV12-2	-	TRBJ1-4	CASRMTGGETSTNEKLFF	TGTGCAAGTCGCATGACAGGGGGTGAGACTTCAACTAATGAAAAACTGTTTTTT
-	TRBV14	TRBD1	TRBJ1-1	CASSNTPDRATEAFF	TGTGCCAGCAGCAACACCCCGGACAGGGCCACTGAAGCTTTCTTT
-	TRBV4-1	TRBD2	TRBJ2-3	CASSQEELAGGSTDTQYF	TGCGCCAGCAGCCAAGAGGAACTAGCGGGAGGCAGCACAGATACGCAGTATTTT
few	TRBV10-2	TRBD2	TRBJ2-5	CASRGLQETQYF	TGCGCCAGCAGGGGACTACAAGAGACCCAGTACTTC
-	TRBV30	-	TRBJ1-5	CAWSVWGGDQPQHF	TGTGCCTGGAGTGTATGGGGCGGGGATCAGCCCCAGCATTTT
-	TRBV6-4	-	TRBJ1-2	CASSAQGGRGYTF	TGTGCCAGCAGTGCACAGGGTGGACGCGGCTACACCTTC
-	TRBV7-9	TRBD1	TRBJ1-2	CASSLVRETGVYGYTF	TGTGCCAGCAGCTTAGTGAGAGAGACAGGGGTTTATGGCTACACCTTC
-	TRBV7-6	-	TRBJ1-1	CASSLSGGGTEAFF	TGTGCCAGCAGCTTATCAGGAGGAGGCACTGAAGCTTTCTTT
-	TRBV5-4	-	TRBJ2-7	CASSLAQGNYEQYF	TGTGCCAGCAGCTTGGCACAGGGAAACTACGAGCAGTACTTC
-	TRBV7-9	TRBD2	TRBJ2-3	CATSFTGTSGDTQYF	TGTGCCACATCCTTCACCGGGACTAGCGGAGATACGCAGTATTTT
-	TRBV6-6	-	TRBJ1-2	CASNNIWGYTF	TGTGCCAGCAACAACATCTGGGGCTACACCTTC
-	TRBV13	TRBD2	TRBJ2-3	CASRPTSGRDTQYF	TGTGCCAGCAGGCCTACTAGCGGGAGAGATACGCAGTATTTT
-	TRBV27	TRBD2	TRBJ2-1	CASSLGTSSYNEQFF	TGTGCCAGCAGTTTAGGGACTAGCTCCTACAATGAGCAGTTCTTC
-	TRBV29-1	-	TRBJ1-1	CSVVRRGGDTEAFF	TGCAGCGTTGTTAGGCGAGGGGGGGACACTGAAGCTTTCTTT
-	TRBV7-2	TRBD1	TRBJ1-1	CASSLLQGISEAFF	TGTGCCAGCAGCTTACTACAGGGGATTAGTGAAGCTTTCTTT
few	TRBV5-1	-	TRBJ2-7	CASYDRSSYEQYF	TGCGCCAGCTACGACAGGAGCTCCTACGAGCAGTACTTC
few	TRBV10-3	TRBD1	TRBJ1-5	CATQGAISISNQPQHF	TGTGCCACCCAGGGGGCAATAAGTATTAGCAATCAGCCCCAGCATTTT
-	TRBV14	-	TRBJ1-1	CASSRFRGSEAFF	TGTGCCAGCAGCCGATTCAGGGGTTCTGAAGCTTTCTTT
-	TRBV7-9	-	TRBJ2-5	CASSPRLGETQYF	TGTGCCAGCAGCCCTAGACTAGGCGAGACCCAGTACTTC
-	TRBV5-3	TRBD2	TRBJ2-2	CARSWASGANTGELFF	TGTGCCAGAAGCTGGGCCAGCGGGGCGAACACCGGGGAGCTGTTTTTT
-	TRBV6-1	TRBD1	TRBJ2-3	CASSVDRGADTQYF	TGTGCCAGCAGCGTCGACAGGGGGGCGGATACGCAGTATTTT
many	TRBV6-5	TRBD1	TRBJ1-4	CASSPPGTGGEKLFF	TGTGCCAGCAGTCCGCCCGGGACAGGGGGTGAAAAACTGTTTTTT